This T cell receptor (beta chain) appears in the sequencing data of a study of OX40 agonist ivuxolimab in advanced cancers. Worth noting for this clone: No antigen is known for it.

Deletions cut 6 bases from V and 8 bases from J, with 10 bases between. CDR3 size: 11 residues. Germline loops: CDR1 MNHNY, CDR2 SVGAGI (reference sequence). Systemic immunosuppression or autoimmune disease history was grounds to exclude patients. Blood samples were obtained at baseline, cycle 4 day 1, and cycle 7 day 1. Findings and caveats of the study: The specificity for antigen of the expanded peripheral T cells was not determined.

The table came from immunoSEQ multiplex PCR; TCRdb's copy has only in-frame clones and leaves some out. In the table there are about 81,000 clones, more than 70% of which are singletons. Material: CD4+ or CD8+ T cells sorted from blood, obtained in a trial of the OX40 agonist ivuxolimab. This clonotype was sampled from an adult with an advanced solid tumor such as melanoma, head and neck, liver or kidney cancer. The chain links TRBV6-6 to TRBJ1-1; D possibly corresponds to TRBD1 (5 bases). DNA for the CDR3: TGTGCCAGCAGAAGGGGACTCGAAGCTTTCTTT. Amino acid sequence: CASRRGLEAFF.